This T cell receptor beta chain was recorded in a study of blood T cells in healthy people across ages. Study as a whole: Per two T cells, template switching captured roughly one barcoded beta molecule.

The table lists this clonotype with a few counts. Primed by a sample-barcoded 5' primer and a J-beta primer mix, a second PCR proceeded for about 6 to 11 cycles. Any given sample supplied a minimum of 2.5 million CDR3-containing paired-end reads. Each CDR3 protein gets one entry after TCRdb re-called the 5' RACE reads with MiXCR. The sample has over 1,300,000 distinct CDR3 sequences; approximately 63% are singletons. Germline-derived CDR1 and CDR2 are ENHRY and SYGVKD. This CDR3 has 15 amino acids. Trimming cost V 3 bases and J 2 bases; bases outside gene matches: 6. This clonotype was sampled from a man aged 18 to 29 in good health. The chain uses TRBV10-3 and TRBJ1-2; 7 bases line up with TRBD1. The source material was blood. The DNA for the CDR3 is TGTGCCATCAGTGAAGCCCCGACAGGGAACTATGGCTACACCTTC. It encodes CAISEAPTGNYGYTF.